This is a list of T cell receptor beta chains from one sample in a study of blood T cell repertoires in COVID-19. This table comes from immunoSEQ multiplex PCR, and its TCRdb copy is limited to in-frame clones, with some not included. In the table there are about 140,000 clones, about 76% of which are singletons. The sequenced sample consisted of peripheral blood. These receptors were obtained from a man older than 75 with acute or convalescent COVID-19. Both conserved end residues are part of each CDR3. A D gene is named only where the DNA matches it firmly. The size entry is marked missing in some rows and otherwise reads once, few, many or a size class.

clone_size,v_call,j_call,d_call,cdr3_aa,cdr3_nt
NA,TRBV4-1,TRBJ2-2,NA,CASSRRQVGSGTGELFF,TGCGCCAGCAGCCGACGACAGGTCGGTTCGGGCACCGGGGAGCTGTTTTTT
NA,TRBV5-5,TRBJ1-5,NA,CASSLRVNQPQHF,TGTGCCAGCAGCCTCAGGGTCAATCAGCCCCAGCATTTT
few,TRBV19,TRBJ1-2,NA,CASSSGDEINYGYTF,TGTGCCAGTAGTTCGGGAGACGAAATCAACTATGGCTACACCTTC
NA,TRBV6-2/TRBV6-3,TRBJ2-2,NA,CASSYSRGRQPGELFF,TGTGCCAGCAGTTACTCGAGAGGGCGGCAGCCCGGGGAGCTGTTTTTT
NA,TRBV10-3,TRBJ1-1,NA,CAISGGQNTEAFF,TGTGCCATCAGTGGGGGGCAGAACACTGAAGCTTTCTTT
NA,TRBV9,TRBJ1-6,TRBD1,CASSPGQGPGSYNSPLHF,TGTGCCAGCAGCCCGGGACAGGGACCAGGCTCCTATAATTCACCCCTCCACTTT
NA,TRBV10-3,TRBJ2-7,TRBD1,CAISEWTGTYEQYF,TGTGCCATCAGTGAGTGGACAGGTACCTACGAGCAGTACTTC
NA,TRBV28,TRBJ1-5,NA,CASRNTGGVNQPQHF,TGTGCCAGCAGAAACACCGGGGGAGTCAATCAGCCCCAGCATTTT
NA,TRBV6-5,TRBJ1-4,TRBD1,CASRGQGGEKLFF,TGTGCCAGCAGGGGACAGGGGGGTGAAAAACTGTTTTTT
NA,TRBV2,TRBJ2-7,NA,CASSPVSGYEQYF,TGTGCCAGCAGCCCAGTCTCCGGGTACGAGCAGTACTTC